These 19 T cell receptor beta chains originate from one sample sequenced in a study of beta chain features in type 1 diabetes. Every isolated RNA sample was fully reverse transcribed, so sequencing captured expressed TCRB transcripts. Method: immunoSEQ multiplex PCR; TCRdb's copy keeps in-frame clones and lacks some. The sample lists approximately 380,000 clones; around 16% were seen once. The sample comprised naive CD4+ T cells from blood. Source of these receptors: a woman between 18 and 29 years old in good health.

This clone came up a few times. The V gene is TRBV11-2, the J gene TRBJ2-1; 9 nucleotides agree with TRBD2. Trimming removed 11 bases from V and 3 bases from J; junction bases left unmatched: 5. The CDR3 covers 13 residues. Germline CDR1 SGHAT, CDR2 FQNNGV. In DNA, the CDR3 is TGTGCCTCCTCACTAGCGGGCTACAATGAGCAGTTCTTC. Its translation: CASSLAGYNEQFF.

The chain has TRBV29-1 and TRBJ2-7; 10 nucleotides match TRBD1. V gave up 4 bases and J gave up 6 bases; unmatched junction bases: 9. Germline CDR1 is SQVTM and CDR2 is ANQGSEA. CDR3 length equals 14 residues. In DNA, the CDR3 is TGCAGCGTTGCAAGCTCCGGGACAGGGGCCGAGCAGTACTTC. Amino acid sequence: CSVASSGTGAEQYF.

This clone was recorded a few times. CDR3 nucleotide sequence: TGTGCCAGCTCACCGCTTTCCAGCGGGACCTACAATGAGCAGTTCTTC. The encoded protein is CASSPLSSGTYNEQFF. The V call is TRBV18, the J call TRBJ2-1, with TRBD2 matching 7 bases. V trimming: 3 bases; J trimming: 2 bases; junction bases outside the gene matches: 7. Per the germline V gene, CDR1 is KGHSH and CDR2 is LQKENI. The CDR3 extends over 16 amino acids.

The V and J genes are TRBV27 and TRBJ1-2; 7 bases map to TRBD1. Germline loops: CDR1 MNHEY, CDR2 SMNVEV (reference sequence). CDR3 length: 14 residues. Trimming took 4 bases from V and 2 from J; bases not matched to a gene: 4. Written as DNA, the CDR3 is TGTGCCAGCAGTTCAAGCAGGGGGAACTATGGCTACACCTTC. This sequence encodes CASSSSRGNYGYTF.

V and J are TRBV15 and TRBJ2-7, with TRBD2 identical over 10 bases. This CDR3 contains 15 residues. Germline V CDR1 and CDR2: LNHNV, YYDKDF (reference sequence). V lost 0 bases to trimming and J lost 3 bases; unmatched junction nucleotides: 2. The CDR3 loop reads CATSRELAGHYEQYF. In nucleotides, the CDR3 is TGTGCCACCAGCAGAGAACTAGCGGGGCACTACGAGCAGTACTTC. The complete variable domain, with remaining parts taken from reference TRBV15 and TRBJ2-7, reads DAMVIQNPRYQVTQFGKPVTLSCSQTLNHNVMYWYQQKSSQAPKLLFHYYDKDFNNEADTPDNFQSRRPNTSFCFLDIRSPGLGDTAMYLCATSRELAGHYEQYFGPGTRLTVT.

The chain recombines TRBV4-2 with TRBJ2-1, with 10 bases identical to TRBD2. The CDR3 contains 16 residues. V lost 0 bases, J lost 6 bases, and 5 bases stayed unmatched. The germline V gene has CDR1 LGHNA and CDR2 YNFKEQ. The CDR3 reads CASSQDPSGSFNEQFF. The DNA of the CDR3 is TGTGCCAGCAGCCAAGATCCTAGCGGGAGCTTCAATGAGCAGTTCTTC.

V gene TRBV2 combines with J gene TRBJ2-5; 8 nucleotides match TRBD1. This CDR3 has 14 amino acids. Germline V CDR1 and CDR2: SNHLY, FYNNEI. After removal of 4 bases from V and 1 base from J, the junction contained 2 bases not matched to a gene. CDR3 amino acids: CASSVDRAQETQYF. The CDR3 nucleotides read TGTGCCAGCAGTGTGGACAGGGCCCAAGAGACCCAGTACTTC.

The chain employs TRBV15 and TRBJ2-1; 7 bases fit TRBD2. The CDR3 extends over 13 amino acids. Germline lookup yields CDR1 LNHNV and CDR2 YYDKDF (reference sequence). J gave up 10 bases and V 2 bases, and 5 bases lay outside the gene matches. CDR3 DNA sequence: TGTGCCACCAGCAGAATCGCTAGCGGCGAGCAGTTCTTC. Its protein is CATSRIASGEQFF.

This clone was observed a handful of times. The CDR3 is CASSQLLANEQFF. CDR3 nucleotide sequence: TGCGCCAGCAGCCAATTGCTAGCGAATGAGCAGTTCTTC. The chain uses TRBV4-3 and TRBJ2-1, with TRBD2 as a possible D gene (6 bases). The CDR3 consists of 13 residues. The V gene lost 2 bases and the J gene lost 7 bases, with 9 bases spanning the gap. Germline CDR1 and CDR2: LGHNA and YSLEER.

This clone was counted only a few times. The J gene is TRBJ2-1, the V gene TRBV2; D gene ambiguous. The V end was cut by 7 bases, the J end by 5 bases, with 9 bases between. Germline V lookup: CDR1 SNHLY, CDR2 FYNNEI. The CDR3 totals 12 residues. The chain's CDR3 is CASTGYNNEQFF. CDR3 bases: TGTGCCAGCACCGGGTACAACAATGAGCAGTTCTTC.

This clone was counted between two and nine times. The V call is TRBV29-1, the J call TRBJ2-2; D not resolved. The CDR3 runs 14 residues. V shed 7 bases and J shed 0 bases, with 12 bases lying between them. Germline lookup yields CDR1 SQVTM and CDR2 ANQGSEA. In DNA form, the CDR3 reads TGCAGCGCCCGGGTTATATCGAACACCGGGGAGCTGTTTTTT. It is translated as CSARVISNTGELFF.

This chain joins TRBV5-6 and TRBJ2-5; 7 nucleotides align to TRBD2. The CDR3 spans 14 residues. With 0 bases clipped from V and 4 bases from J, the junction kept 3 bases outside the gene matches. The germline V gene encodes CDR1 SGHDT and CDR2 YYEEEE. CDR3 nucleotides: TGTGCCAGCAGCTTGGCGGGGAGGGCAGAGACCCAGTACTTC. It codes for CASSLAGRAETQYF.

V gene TRBV7-9 combines with J gene TRBJ2-7; 13 bases match TRBD2. This CDR3 comprises 16 residues. Germline V gene data show CDR1 as SEHNR and CDR2 as FQNEAQ (reference sequence). V lost 4 bases and J lost 5; bases outside the gene matches: 8. The CDR3 nucleotides read TGTGCCAGCAGCTCTCCGCGGACTAGCGGGAGACACGAGCAGTACTTC. Translating it yields CASSSPRTSGRHEQYF. Full variable domain (outside the CDR3, taken from reference TRBV7-9 and TRBJ2-7): DTGVSQNPRHKITKRGQNVTFRCDPISEHNRLYWYRQTLGQGPEFLTYFQNEAQLEKSRLLSDRFSAERPKGSFSTLEIQRTEQGDSAMYLCASSSPRTSGRHEQYFGPGTRLTVT.

The chain uses TRBV28 and TRBJ2-7, with D maybe TRBD2 (5 bases). Germline CDR1 reads MDHEN; CDR2 reads SYDVKM. Trimming took 7 bases from V and 3 from J, leaving 16 bases between them. This CDR3 contains 14 residues. CDR3 nucleotides: TGTGCCAGCAAAGTCGGGAATAGAGGCTACGAGCAGTACTTC. Encoded protein: CASKVGNRGYEQYF.

There are a few counts of this clone. V and J are TRBV27 and TRBJ2-7; a weak D match, TRBD2 (6 bases). Germline values: CDR1 MNHEY, CDR2 SMNVEV (reference sequence). Trimming cost V 7 bases and J 0 bases, with 10 bases left between them. The CDR3 runs to 13 residues. CDR3 nucleotide sequence: TGTGCCAGCATGGAGCGGGTCTCCTACGAGCAGTACTTC. Residues: CASMERVSYEQYF.

The sample holds one count of this clone. The chain employs TRBV19 and TRBJ2-1; 8 nucleotides line up with TRBD2. This CDR3 comprises 15 residues. CDR1 LNHDA and CDR2 SQIVND come from the germline V gene (reference sequence). J lost 4 bases, V lost 7 bases, and 9 bases had no gene match. The DNA for the CDR3 is TGTGCCAGTACCCCATTAGCGGGACAATACAATGAGCAGTTCTTC. Amino acids: CASTPLAGQYNEQFF.

The chain combines TRBV23-1 with TRBJ2-5; 8 bases align to TRBD1. TRBV23-1 is an open reading frame, and its role is uncertain. V lost 6 bases, J lost 2 bases, and 11 bases stayed unmatched. CDR3 length: 16 amino acids. CDR3 bases: TGCGCCAGCAGCCCTGGACAGGGTCGTCGTCAAGAGACCCAGTACTTC. As protein: CASSPGQGRRQETQYF.

The V gene is TRBV15, the J gene TRBJ2-5; TRBD1 is a possible D gene (6 bases). The V gene's germline CDR1 is LNHNV and CDR2 YYDKDF (reference sequence). The CDR3 is made up of 13 amino acids. V gave up 3 bases and J gave up 4 bases, with 9 bases separating them. The CDR3 nucleotides read TGTGCCACCAGCAGGAGGGGGAGAGAGACCCAGTACTTC. Amino acids: CATSRRGRETQYF. Combining the CDR3 with reference TRBV15 and TRBJ2-5 gives the whole variable domain DAMVIQNPRYQVTQFGKPVTLSCSQTLNHNVMYWYQQKSSQAPKLLFHYYDKDFNNEADTPDNFQSRRPNTSFCFLDIRSPGLGDTAMYLCATSRRGRETQYFGPGTRLLVL.

This clone has just a few counts. The gene calls are TRBV4-1 and TRBJ2-3; 15 bases agree with TRBD2. The CDR3 is 17 residues long. Germline CDR1 is MGHRA and CDR2 is YSYEKL. The J segment lost 0 bases and the V segment lost 6 bases, leaving 4 bases of the junction unmatched. The DNA of the CDR3 is TGCGCCAGCAGGCCGGGACTAGCGGGAGGTAGCACAGATACGCAGTATTTT. This sequence encodes CASRPGLAGGSTDTQYF.